This is a list of T cell receptor beta chains from one sample in a study of cytomegalovirus exposure and HLA in healthy donors. Data came from immunoSEQ multiplex PCR; TCRdb stores just in-frame clones and leaves some out. The repertoire holds 95,000 to 100,000 clones, with 60% to 85% as singletons. What was sequenced was PBMCs. These receptors came from a man aged 50-60 years in good health and CMV-seronegative. Each CDR3 is given with its conserved first and last residue. Each record gives: CDR3 protein, J gene, V gene.

CDR3 protein: CASSLVGTGGTEAFF; J gene: TRBJ1-1; V gene: TRBV5-5
CDR3 protein: CASSPIGVLYF; J gene: TRBJ2-7; V gene: TRBV7-9
CDR3 protein: CASSGAAEAFF; J gene: TRBJ1-1; V gene: TRBV18
CDR3 protein: CASSLDGGPSTDTQYF; J gene: TRBJ2-3; V gene: TRBV5-1
CDR3 protein: CASKAASNYEQYF; J gene: TRBJ2-7; V gene: TRBV7-9
CDR3 protein: CASSPLQGTGIYGYTF; J gene: TRBJ1-2; V gene: TRBV7-8
CDR3 protein: CSVVTAETQYF; J gene: TRBJ2-5; V gene: TRBV29-1
CDR3 protein: CASSLRGGGGETQYF; J gene: TRBJ2-5; V gene: TRBV7-2
CDR3 protein: CASSPGGQANEKLFF; J gene: TRBJ1-4; V gene: TRBV7-9
CDR3 protein: CASSWDIGNYGYTF; J gene: TRBJ1-2; V gene: TRBV5-1
CDR3 protein: CASSDKGRGTGELFF; J gene: TRBJ2-2; V gene: TRBV7-3
CDR3 protein: CASSYAGTGAREQFF; J gene: TRBJ2-1; V gene: TRBV11-2
CDR3 protein: CASSLYRDRQETQYF; J gene: TRBJ2-5; V gene: TRBV5-1
CDR3 protein: CASSQNGGSSYEQYF; J gene: TRBJ2-7; V gene: TRBV4-2